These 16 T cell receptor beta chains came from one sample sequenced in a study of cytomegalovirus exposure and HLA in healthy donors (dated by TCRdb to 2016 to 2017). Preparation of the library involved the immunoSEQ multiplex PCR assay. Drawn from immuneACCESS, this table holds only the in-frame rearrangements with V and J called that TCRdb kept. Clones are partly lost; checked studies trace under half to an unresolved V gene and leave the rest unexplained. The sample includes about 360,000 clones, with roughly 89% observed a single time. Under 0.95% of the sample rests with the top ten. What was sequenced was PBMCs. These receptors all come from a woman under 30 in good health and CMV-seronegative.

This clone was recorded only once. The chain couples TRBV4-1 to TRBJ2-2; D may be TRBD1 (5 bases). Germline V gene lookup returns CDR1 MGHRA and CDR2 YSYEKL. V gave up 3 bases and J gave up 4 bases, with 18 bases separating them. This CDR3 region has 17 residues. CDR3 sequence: CASSHAPPERGTGELFF. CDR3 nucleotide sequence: TGCGCCAGCAGCCACGCACCCCCCGAAAGGGGCACCGGGGAGCTGTTTTTT.

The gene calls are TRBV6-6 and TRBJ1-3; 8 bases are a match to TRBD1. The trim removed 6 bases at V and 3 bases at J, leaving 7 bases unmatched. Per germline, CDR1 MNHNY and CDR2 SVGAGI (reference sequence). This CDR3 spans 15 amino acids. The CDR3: CASRIQGAGGNTIYF. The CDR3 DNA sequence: TGTGCCAGCAGGATTCAGGGGGCGGGTGGAAACACCATATATTTT.

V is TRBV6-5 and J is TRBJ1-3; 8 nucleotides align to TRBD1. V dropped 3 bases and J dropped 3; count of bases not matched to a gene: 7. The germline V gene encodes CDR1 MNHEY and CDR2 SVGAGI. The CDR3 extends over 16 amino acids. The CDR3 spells CASSYGQGADGNTIYF. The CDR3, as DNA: TGTGCCAGCAGTTATGGTCAGGGGGCAGATGGAAACACCATATATTTT.

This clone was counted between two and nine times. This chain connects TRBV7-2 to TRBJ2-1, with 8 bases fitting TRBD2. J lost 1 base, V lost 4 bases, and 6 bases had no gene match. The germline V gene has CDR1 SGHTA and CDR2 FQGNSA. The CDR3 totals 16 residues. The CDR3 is CASSSEAGVSYNEQFF. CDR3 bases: TGTGCCAGCAGCTCCGAAGCGGGAGTGTCCTACAATGAGCAGTTCTTC.

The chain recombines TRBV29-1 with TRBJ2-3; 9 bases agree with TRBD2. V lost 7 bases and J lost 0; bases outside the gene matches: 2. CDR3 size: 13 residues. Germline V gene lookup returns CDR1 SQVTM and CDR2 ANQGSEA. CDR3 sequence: CSGTSDSTDTQYF. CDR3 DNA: TGCAGCGGGACTAGCGATAGCACAGATACGCAGTATTTT.

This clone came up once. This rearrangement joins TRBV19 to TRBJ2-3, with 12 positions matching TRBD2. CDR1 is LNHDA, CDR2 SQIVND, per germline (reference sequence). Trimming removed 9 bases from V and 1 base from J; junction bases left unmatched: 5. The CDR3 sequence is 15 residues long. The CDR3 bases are TGTGCCAGCCAAAGGACTAGCGGGGGCACAGATACGCAGTATTTT. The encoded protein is CASQRTSGGTDTQYF. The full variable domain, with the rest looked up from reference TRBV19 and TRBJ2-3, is DGGITQSPKYLFRKEGQNVTLSCEQNLNHDAMYWYRQDPGQGLRLIYYSQIVNDFQKGDIAEGYSVSREKKESFPLTVTSAQKNPTAFYLCASQRTSGGTDTQYFGPGTRLTVL.

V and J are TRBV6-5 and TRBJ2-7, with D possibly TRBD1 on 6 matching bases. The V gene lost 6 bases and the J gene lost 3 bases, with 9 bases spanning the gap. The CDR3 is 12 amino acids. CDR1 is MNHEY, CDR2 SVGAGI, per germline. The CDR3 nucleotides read TGTGCCAGCAGCAGGGGCCTCTACGAGCAGTACTTC. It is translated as CASSRGLYEQYF.

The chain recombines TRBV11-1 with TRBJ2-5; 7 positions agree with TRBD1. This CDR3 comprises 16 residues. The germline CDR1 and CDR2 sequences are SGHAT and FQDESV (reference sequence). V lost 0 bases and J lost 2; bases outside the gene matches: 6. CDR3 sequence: CASSLAGTATQETQYF. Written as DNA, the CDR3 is TGTGCCAGCAGCTTAGCTGGGACAGCTACGCAAGAGACCCAGTACTTC. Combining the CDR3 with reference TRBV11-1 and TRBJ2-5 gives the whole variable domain EAEVAQSPRYKITEKSQAVAFWCDPISGHATLYWYRQILGQGPELLVQFQDESVVDDSQLPKDRFSAERLKGVDSTLKIQPAELGDSAMYLCASSLAGTATQETQYFGPGTRLLVL.

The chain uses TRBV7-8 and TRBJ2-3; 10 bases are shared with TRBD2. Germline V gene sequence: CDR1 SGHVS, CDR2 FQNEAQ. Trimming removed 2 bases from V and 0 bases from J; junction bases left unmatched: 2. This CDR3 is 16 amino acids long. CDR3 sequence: CASSLQRGGSTDTQYF. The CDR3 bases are TGTGCCAGCAGCTTACAGCGGGGGGGGAGCACAGATACGCAGTATTTT.

Here the CDR3 DNA reads TGTGCCAGCAGCCCCAAATCTCGGGGAGCTAACTATGGCTACACCTTC. Translating gives CASSPKSRGANYGYTF. The rearrangement joins TRBV6-6 to TRBJ1-2; D unresolved. The CDR3 runs 16 residues. Trimming removed 6 bases from V and 0 bases from J, with 17 bases in between. Germline V gives CDR1 MNHNY, CDR2 SVGAGI (reference sequence).

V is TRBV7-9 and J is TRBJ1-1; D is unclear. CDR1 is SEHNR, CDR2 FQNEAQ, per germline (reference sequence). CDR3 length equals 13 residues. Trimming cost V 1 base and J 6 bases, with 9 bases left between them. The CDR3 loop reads CASSLGGDPEAFF. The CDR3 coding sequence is TGTGCCAGCAGCTTAGGGGGAGATCCTGAAGCTTTCTTT.

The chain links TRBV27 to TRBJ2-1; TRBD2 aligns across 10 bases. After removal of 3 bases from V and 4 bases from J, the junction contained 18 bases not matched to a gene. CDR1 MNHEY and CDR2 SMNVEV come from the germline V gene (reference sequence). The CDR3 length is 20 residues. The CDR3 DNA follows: TGTGCCAGCAGTTTTGGGGGACTAGCGATCACCTCGACTAATTACAATGAGCAGTTCTTC. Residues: CASSFGGLAITSTNYNEQFF.

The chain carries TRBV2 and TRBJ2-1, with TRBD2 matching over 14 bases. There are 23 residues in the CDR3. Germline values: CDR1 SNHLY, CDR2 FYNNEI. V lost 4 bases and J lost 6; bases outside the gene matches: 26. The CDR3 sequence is CASSGLGTSGRKAGHLPLNEQFF. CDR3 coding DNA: TGTGCCAGCAGTGGATTAGGGACTAGCGGGAGAAAAGCAGGGCACCTGCCCCTCAATGAGCAGTTCTTC.

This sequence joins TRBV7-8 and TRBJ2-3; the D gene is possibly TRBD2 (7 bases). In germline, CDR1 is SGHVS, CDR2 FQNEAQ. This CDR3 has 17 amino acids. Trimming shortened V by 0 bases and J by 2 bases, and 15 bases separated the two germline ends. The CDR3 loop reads CASSLALGGGATDTQYF. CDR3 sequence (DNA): TGTGCCAGCAGCTTAGCGCTGGGCGGGGGCGCCACAGATACGCAGTATTTT.

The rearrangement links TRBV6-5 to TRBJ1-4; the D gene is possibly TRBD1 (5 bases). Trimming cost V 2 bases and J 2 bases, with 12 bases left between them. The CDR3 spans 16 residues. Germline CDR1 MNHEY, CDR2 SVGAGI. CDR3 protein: CASSYAGASTNEKLFF. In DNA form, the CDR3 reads TGTGCCAGCAGTTACGCTGGGGCGTCGACTAATGAAAAACTGTTTTTT.

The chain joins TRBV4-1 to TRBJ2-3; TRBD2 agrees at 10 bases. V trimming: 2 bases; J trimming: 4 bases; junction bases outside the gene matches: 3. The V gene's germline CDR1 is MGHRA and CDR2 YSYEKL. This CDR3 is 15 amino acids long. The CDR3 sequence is CASSQRTSGSDTQYF. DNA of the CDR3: TGCGCCAGCAGCCAAAGGACTAGCGGTTCAGATACGCAGTATTTT.